This T cell receptor beta chain emerged from a study of T cell responses to AZD1222 COVID-19 vaccine (dated by TCRdb to about 2021). Regarding the study in general: A total of just over 230 trial participants underwent TCR sequencing, of whom roughly 210 had received two doses of AZD1222 and some 25 had received two doses of the MenACWY control vaccine. Trial participants were enrolled by age into subgroups of 18-55, 56-69 and 70-plus years, and roughly 150, 30 and 60 TCR-sequenced participants, respectively, were included in these subgroups. Broader findings and caveats from the paper: The 56-69-year group was small, and its depth increase did not reach significance, likely because of low power. Nearly half of unique spike-specific TCRs reportedly recognized epitopes outside regions mutated in the B.1.351 and B.1.1.7 variants. Most participants were white British and females outnumbered males, and the authors suggested that clonal diversity may have been underestimated. Because no day 14 peak-response samples were available, repertoires were characterized only after the peak T cell response. Conclusions about previously exposed vaccinees were limited because only six AZD1222 recipients were SARS-CoV-2 seropositive at baseline. A significant rise in spike-specific TCR breadth and depth was observed after two AZD1222 doses relative to day 0 and relative to MenACWY recipients. The whole spike protein was spanned by vaccine-associated CD4 TCRs, and dominant responses were seen in regions 160-218 and 743-854.

Inclusive of the bounding cysteine and phenylalanine, the CDR3 is 17 residues long. Of the read, only the CDR3 DNA is kept; its 51 bases are in frame from base 1. CDR1 and CDR2 (MGHRA, YSYEKL) derive from the germline V gene. V trim: 5 bases; J trim: 7 bases; unmatched bases: 10. Regarding this clone: Its antigen has not been determined. No base-level quality is on record; no much larger clone is a single base apart.

The time point label here, explained by the study, means: about 28 days (+/-7) after the second vaccine dose. AZD1222 recipients with second doses at about 4 weeks or about 12 weeks were pooled, because spike-specific TCR depth and breadth did not differ between schedules. The vaccinee samples were drawn from two UK trials, COV001 and COV002, one of which was a single-blind randomized controlled phase 2/3 trial testing AZD1222 (ChAdOx1 nCoV-19) in healthy adults. For TCRbeta chain sequencing, PBMC samples were collected from trial participants at day 0 and at day 28 after the second dose. The CDR3 regions of human TCRbeta chains were analyzed by immunosequencing. For the original study's pipeline: Repertoire TCRs were checked for matches against a reference library of SARS-CoV-2-specific TCRs that had been generated using the MIRA antigen-specificity platform. Breadth was defined as the fraction of unique TCRs that were SARS-CoV-2-associated, and depth was defined as the fraction of total T cells that were SARS-CoV-2-associated. Using the MIRA data, each spike-specific TCR was assigned both to the spike region to which the TCR was reactive and to a CD4 or CD8 class. Log10-transformed breadth and depth values were compared by one-way ANOVA with Sidak's multiple comparisons tests. In its TCRdb copy, this immuneACCESS table keeps in-frame sequences only and misses some clones. Where compared with another copy, unresolved V genes explain less than half of these, and the others have no known cause. V and J calls and clone size are those listed in that table; D and trimming were worked out from the DNA. The sample table shows about 150,000 clones, and 85% to 95% are seen once. The ten largest clones represent roughly 1.6% of the sample.

Here the chain combines TRBV4-1 and TRBJ2-1; the junction holds 14 bases that match TRBD2. The starting material was peripheral blood, obtained 28 days after the second AZD1222 dose. The TCR originated in an adult who received the AZD1222 COVID-19 vaccine. The CDR3 in this case is CASSFPPGLAGENEQFF. The base sequence is TGCGCCAGCAGCTTCCCTCCGGGACTAGCGGGAGAGAATGAGCAGTTCTTC.